The sequence of this T cell receptor (beta chain) was determined in a study of cytomegalovirus exposure and HLA in healthy donors. About the study: Early on, a data release was issued that held 80 million or so unique TCRs from HLA-typed donors. Overall study findings and caveats: Reports showed the classifier diagnosing cytomegalovirus status with high specificity and sensitivity.

Deletions cut 3 bases from V and 2 bases from J, with 9 bases between. CDR1 and CDR2 from the germline V gene are LNHDA and SQIVND (reference sequence). The CDR3 is made up of 14 amino acids. The primer mix had 60 Vbeta and 13 Jbeta primers. Method: immunoSEQ multiplex PCR; TCRdb's copy keeps in-frame clones and lacks some. The sample has approximately 88,000 clones; approximately 80% are singletons. This clone was detected only a few times. What it binds is not known. The genes are TRBV19 and TRBJ2-3; D perhaps matches TRBD2 (6 bases). The TCR was taken from a man younger than 45 in good health and CMV-seropositive. The material sequenced was PBMCs. The DNA of the CDR3 is TGTGCCAGTAGTATCGGGGGACCCACAGATACGCAGTATTTT. It codes for CASSIGGPTDTQYF.